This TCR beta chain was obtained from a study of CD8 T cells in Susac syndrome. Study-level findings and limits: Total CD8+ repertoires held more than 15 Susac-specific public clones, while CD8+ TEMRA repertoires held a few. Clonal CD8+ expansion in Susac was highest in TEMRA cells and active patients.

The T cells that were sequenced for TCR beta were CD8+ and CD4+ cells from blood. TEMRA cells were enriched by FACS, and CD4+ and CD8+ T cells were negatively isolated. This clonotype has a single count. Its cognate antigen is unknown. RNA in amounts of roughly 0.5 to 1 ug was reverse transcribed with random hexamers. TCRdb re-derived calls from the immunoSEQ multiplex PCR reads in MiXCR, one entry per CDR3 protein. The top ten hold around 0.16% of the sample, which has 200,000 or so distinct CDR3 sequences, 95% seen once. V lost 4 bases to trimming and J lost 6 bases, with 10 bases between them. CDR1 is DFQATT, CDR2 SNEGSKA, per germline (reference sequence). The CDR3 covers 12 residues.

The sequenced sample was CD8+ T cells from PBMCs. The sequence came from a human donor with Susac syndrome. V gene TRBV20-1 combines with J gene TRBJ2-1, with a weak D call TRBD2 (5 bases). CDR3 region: CSAKRTANEQFF. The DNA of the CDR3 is TGCAGTGCTAAGCGGACTGCCAATGAGCAGTTCTTC.